This entry describes one T cell receptor (beta chain). In its sample, this clonotype was seen a few times. Its antigen target is currently unknown. No qualities accompany the bases; no much larger clone lies one base away. The protocol used for the library was RT-PCR. The instrument given in TCRdb is NextSeq 550. The public reads were reanalyzed by TCRdb: fastp trimming at Q25, MiXCR alignment, in-frame beta chains only. Entries are consolidated by CDR3 protein sequence, retaining the most common genes and DNA. The sample table shows over 200,000 distinct CDR3 sequences, and 35% to 45% are seen once. Approximately 10% of the sample comes from the top ten. This specimen belongs to a study of patients and donors after allogeneic stem cell transplantation (TCRdb year 2020). Spanning cysteine to phenylalanine, the CDR3 consists of 16 amino acids. The entry retains the CDR3 DNA only, 48 bases that are in frame from base 1. V trim: 5 bases; J trim: 0 bases; unmatched bases: 12. Based on the germline V gene, the CDR1 and CDR2 sequences are SQVTM and ANQGSEA.

The origin of this receptor is a human donor who was either an allogeneic HSCT recipient or a stem cell or donor lymphocyte infusion donor (not recorded which). It is not recorded whose cells these are; they may come from a transplant donor. The sequenced sample consisted of blood, either unsorted or a sorted T cell fraction (not recorded which). The chain employs TRBV29-1 and TRBJ1-1, and TRBD1 matches 7 of the central bases. The CDR3 region has the sequence CSVHRLQGGLNTEAFF. The DNA reads as follows: TGCAGCGTTCACCGCCTACAAGGGGGCCTGAACACTGAAGCTTTCTTT.